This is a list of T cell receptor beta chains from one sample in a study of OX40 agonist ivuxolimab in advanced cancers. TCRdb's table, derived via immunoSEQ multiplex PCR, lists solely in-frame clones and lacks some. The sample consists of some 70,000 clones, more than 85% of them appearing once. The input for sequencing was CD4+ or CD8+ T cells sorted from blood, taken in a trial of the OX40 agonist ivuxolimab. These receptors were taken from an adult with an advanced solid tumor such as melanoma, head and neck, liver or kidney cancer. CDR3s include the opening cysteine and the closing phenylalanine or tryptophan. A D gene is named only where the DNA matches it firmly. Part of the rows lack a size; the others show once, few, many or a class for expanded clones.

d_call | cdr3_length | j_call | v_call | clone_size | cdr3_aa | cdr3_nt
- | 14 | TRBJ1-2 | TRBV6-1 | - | CASSPQGTLYGYTF | TGTGCCAGCAGTCCCCAAGGGACGCTCTATGGCTACACCTTC
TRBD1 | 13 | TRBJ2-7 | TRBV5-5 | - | CASSRQGAGEQYF | TGTGCCAGCAGTCGACAGGGGGCTGGAGAGCAGTACTTC
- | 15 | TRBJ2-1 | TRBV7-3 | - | CASSEQLTGPNEQFF | TGTGCCAGCAGCGAACAGCTGACTGGGCCCAATGAGCAGTTCTTC
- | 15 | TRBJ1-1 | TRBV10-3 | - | CATTPLGTLGTEAFF | TGTGCCACCACTCCCTTAGGGACGCTGGGCACTGAAGCTTTCTTT
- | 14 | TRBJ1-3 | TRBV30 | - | CAWSGQFSGNTIYF | TGTGCCTGGAGTGGCCAGTTCTCTGGAAACACCATATATTTT
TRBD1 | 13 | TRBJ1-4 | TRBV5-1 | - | CAGPGGLDEKLFF | TGCGCCGGACCAGGGGGGTTGGATGAAAAACTGTTTTTT
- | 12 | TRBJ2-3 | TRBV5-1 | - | CASSLQTDTQYF | TGCGCCAGCAGCTTGCAGACAGATACGCAGTATTTT
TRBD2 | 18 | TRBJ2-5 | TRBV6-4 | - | CASSDHPPGLAGVETQYF | TGTGCCAGCAGTGACCACCCCCCGGGACTAGCGGGAGTGGAGACCCAGTACTTC
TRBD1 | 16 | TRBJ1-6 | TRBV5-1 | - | CASSLAGQAGDSPLHF | TGCGCCAGCAGCTTGGCAGGACAGGCCGGGGATTCACCCCTCCACTTT
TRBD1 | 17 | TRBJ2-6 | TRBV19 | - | CASTQGTGGPGANVLTF | TGTGCCAGTACCCAGGGGACAGGGGGCCCTGGGGCCAACGTCCTGACTTTC
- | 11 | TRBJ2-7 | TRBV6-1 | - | CASSFPYEQYF | TGTGCCAGCAGTTTCCCCTACGAGCAGTACTTC
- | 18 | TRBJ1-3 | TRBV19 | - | CASTLRGAGRSPGNTIYF | TGTGCCAGTACCCTCCGTGGGGCAGGGAGGTCCCCTGGAAACACCATATATTTT
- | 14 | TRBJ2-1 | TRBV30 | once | CAWSVQWGHNEQFF | TGTGCCTGGAGTGTACAGTGGGGCCACAATGAGCAGTTCTTC